The 15 T cell receptor beta chains below all came from one sample that was sequenced in a study of cytomegalovirus exposure and HLA in healthy donors (dated by TCRdb to about 2017). Receptor libraries were prepared by the immunoSEQ multiplex PCR assay. Drawn from immuneACCESS, this table holds only the in-frame rearrangements with V and J called that TCRdb kept. Clones are partly lost; checked studies trace under half to an unresolved V gene and leave the rest unexplained. This sample lists over 100,000 clones; almost 90% were detected once. The top ten constitute 2% to 2.5% of the sample. Sequencing was performed on PBMCs. The receptor source for this set is a young woman in good health and CMV-seronegative.

V is TRBV21-1 and J is TRBJ2-3; the table calls TRBD2, which could not be checked here. TRBV21-1 is given as a pseudogene. This CDR3 is built from 16 residues. CDR3 sequence (DNA): TGTGCCAGCAGCAAAGCGGAGACCTTAAGCACAGATACGCAGTATTTT. It is translated as CASSKAETLSTDTQYF.

This chain uses TRBV2 with TRBJ2-5; 9 bases map to TRBD2. Trimming cost V 6 bases and J 9 bases; bases outside gene matches: 11. CDR1 SNHLY and CDR2 FYNNEI come from the germline V gene. The CDR3 sequence is 14 residues long. The CDR3 protein is CASRRSGGTTAQYF. CDR3 in DNA: TGTGCCAGCAGGAGAAGCGGGGGGACCACGGCCCAGTACTTC.

The rearrangement joins TRBV16 to TRBJ2-7; TRBD1 matches 7 bases. CDR1 is KGHSY and CDR2 is FQNENV in the germline V gene. Germline trimming cut 4 bases from V and 0 bases from J; bases unmatched to any gene: 15. The CDR3 loop spans 18 amino acids. CDR3 nucleotide sequence: TGTGCCAGCAGCCCCCTAGCAGGGGACAGCCTTAGCTCCTACGAGCAGTACTTC. Translating gives CASSPLAGDSLSSYEQYF.

The chain couples TRBV27 to TRBJ2-7; tentatively, D is TRBD1 (6 bases). The CDR3 loop spans 14 amino acids. The V and J ends lost 2 bases and 7 bases respectively, with 15 bases between them. The germline gives CDR1 MNHEY, CDR2 SMNVEV (reference sequence). CDR3 loop: CASSLSPTGGEQYF. CDR3 DNA: TGTGCCAGCAGTTTAAGCCCGACAGGTGGGGAGCAGTACTTC.

This chain joins TRBV25-1 and TRBJ2-2; 10 nucleotides align to TRBD1. The V gene's germline CDR1 is MGHDK and CDR2 SYGVNS. CDR3 length equals 17 residues. V was clipped by 6 bases and J by 4 bases; unmatched bases: 11. The CDR3 region is CASSQATGTGATGELFF. The CDR3 region has the DNA TGTGCCAGCAGCCAAGCCACCGGGACAGGGGCCACCGGGGAGCTGTTTTTT.

This sequence joins TRBV7-9 and TRBJ2-3; 8 positions match TRBD2. The CDR3 contains 17 residues. The germline V gene encodes CDR1 SEHNR and CDR2 FQNEAQ (reference sequence). The V segment lost 7 bases and the J segment 7 bases; nucleotides outside the gene matches: 19. CDR3 in amino acids: CASKPGGPVEDGNTQYF. The DNA for the CDR3 is TGTGCCAGCAAGCCGGGAGGGCCCGTCGAGGATGGAAATACGCAGTATTTT. The variable domain in full, completed from reference TRBV7-9 and TRBJ2-3, reads DTGVSQNPRHKITKRGQNVTFRCDPISEHNRLYWYRQTLGQGPEFLTYFQNEAQLEKSRLLSDRFSAERPKGSFSTLEIQRTEQGDSAMYLCASKPGGPVEDGNTQYFGPGTRLTVL.

The chain couples TRBV7-6 to TRBJ2-5; D ambiguous. CDR1 is SGHVS and CDR2 is FNYEAQ in the germline V gene. The CDR3 consists of 12 residues. The germline V and J ends were trimmed by 0 bases and 5 bases, with 4 bases remaining between them. CDR3 in amino acids: CASSLALETQYF. The CDR3 coding sequence is TGTGCCAGCAGCTTAGCTCTGGAGACCCAGTACTTC.

The rearrangement joins TRBV27 to TRBJ2-1; perhaps TRBD1 as D (6 bases). The CDR3 loop spans 12 amino acids. Germline CDR1 reads MNHEY; CDR2 reads SMNVEV (reference sequence). The ends were cut back, 11 bases at V and 0 bases at J, with 8 bases in the middle. CDR3 nucleotides: TGTGCCGGGGGCCCCTCCTACAATGAGCAGTTCTTC. Translated: CAGGPSYNEQFF.

The chain recombines TRBV7-3 with TRBJ1-1; no firm D call. Germline V gene sequence: CDR1 SGHTA, CDR2 FQGTGA. CDR3 length: 13 amino acids. The V end was cut by 6 bases, the J end by 0 bases, with 8 bases between. The CDR3 DNA reads as TGTGCCAGCAGTCCTAGACTGAACACTGAAGCTTTCTTT. This sequence encodes CASSPRLNTEAFF.

This rearrangement joins TRBV4-3 to TRBJ1-5, with 7 bases lining up with TRBD1. The CDR3 has 15 amino acids. The trim removed 4 bases at V and 7 bases at J, leaving 10 bases unmatched. The germline V gene has CDR1 LGHNA and CDR2 YSLEER. CDR3 loop: CASSLSWGQTQPQHF. In DNA form, the CDR3 reads TGCGCCAGCAGCCTCAGCTGGGGACAGACACAGCCCCAGCATTTT.

CDR3 amino acids: CASSWRGKAEAFF. The DNA of the CDR3 is TGTGCCAGCAGCTGGCGGGGGAAAGCTGAAGCTTTCTTT. The chain recombines TRBV7-9 with TRBJ1-1, with a possible D match to TRBD1 (5 bases). The CDR3 totals 13 residues. Germline CDR1 is SEHNR and CDR2 is FQNEAQ (reference sequence). V shed 4 bases and J shed 6 bases, with 12 bases lying between them.

The rearrangement links TRBV29-1 to TRBJ2-1; possibly TRBD2 for D (5 bases). CDR1 and CDR2 from the germline V gene are SQVTM and ANQGSEA. The germline V and J ends were trimmed by 2 bases and 4 bases, with 12 bases remaining between them. The CDR3 runs to 14 residues. This CDR3 reads CSVESYQRYNEQFF. The DNA of the CDR3 is TGCAGCGTTGAAAGCTACCAGCGGTACAATGAGCAGTTCTTC.

The chain is built from TRBV4-1 and TRBJ2-1; 7 bases line up with TRBD1. The CDR3 is 14 amino acids. The ends lost 5 bases at V and 6 bases at J; junction bases unmatched: 7. Germline-derived CDR1 and CDR2 are MGHRA and YSYEKL. CDR3 protein: CASSVPTGLNEQFF. DNA of the CDR3: TGCGCCAGCAGCGTCCCGACAGGGCTCAATGAGCAGTTCTTC.

A single count supports this clone. The chain employs TRBV5-1 and TRBJ1-1, with 12 bases lining up with TRBD1. Trimming removed 1 base from V and 4 bases from J; junction bases left unmatched: 2. The CDR3 loop spans 15 amino acids. CDR1 SGHRS and CDR2 YFSETQ come from the germline V gene. The CDR3 DNA follows: TGCGCCAGCAGCTTGAGGGGACAGGGGGCCACTGAAGCTTTCTTT. Translating it yields CASSLRGQGATEAFF.

On this clone itself: Possible read error: a much larger clone is one base away. The chain links TRBV5-5 to TRBJ2-7, with D maybe TRBD2 (5 bases). The germline V gene has CDR1 SGHKS and CDR2 YYEKEE (reference sequence). The CDR3 is 12 amino acids. Trimming removed 5 bases at V and 2 bases at J, with 8 bases between. The CDR3: CASSPGAYEQYF. CDR3 bases: TGTGCCAGCAGTCCCGGGGCCTACGAGCAGTACTTC.